This is a list of T cell receptor beta chains from one sample in a study of response to subunit inactivated influenza vaccine. Each CDR3 protein gets one entry after TCRdb re-called the RT-PCR reads with MiXCR. The sample has 160,000 or so distinct CDR3 sequences, about 11% seen once; the top ten hold 9.5% to 15%. The sample here was non-naive T cells sorted from PBMCs, taken about 6 weeks after vaccination. The receptors stem from a man over 45 who received an inactivated influenza vaccine. Each CDR3 is given with its conserved first and last residue. The D gene is left open where the match is weak. Clone size is stated in some rows and not others, as once, few, many or a class when expanded.

len: 14
v_gene: TRBV20-1
j_gene: TRBJ2-1
abundance: NA
d_gene: NA
CDR3nt: TGCAGTGCATCTCGACTAGTTCAGTACAATGAGCAGTTCTTC
CDR3aa: CSASRLVQYNEQFF

len: 11
v_gene: TRBV29-1
j_gene: TRBJ1-1
abundance: few
d_gene: NA
CDR3nt: TGCAGCCTACGGACAGACACTGAAGCTTTCTTT
CDR3aa: CSLRTDTEAFF

len: 15
v_gene: TRBV10-3
j_gene: TRBJ1-4
abundance: few
d_gene: NA
CDR3nt: TGTGCCATCAGTGAGAAGCACGGCTATAATGAAAAACTGTTTTTT
CDR3aa: CAISEKHGYNEKLFF

len: 13
v_gene: TRBV6-5
j_gene: TRBJ2-3
abundance: NA
d_gene: TRBD2
CDR3nt: TGTGCCAGCAGTTACTCCGGCGGGGGGGCGGAGTATTTT
CDR3aa: CASSYSGGGAEYF

len: 17
v_gene: TRBV15
j_gene: TRBJ2-2
abundance: many
d_gene: NA
CDR3nt: TGTGCCACCAGCAGAGTGGGGGGCAGCTTAAACACCGGGGAGCTGTTTTTT
CDR3aa: CATSRVGGSLNTGELFF

len: 14
v_gene: TRBV12-3/TRBV12-4
j_gene: TRBJ1-1
abundance: few
d_gene: NA
CDR3nt: TGTGCCAGCAGTTTAACAGGGTTTTACACTGAAGCTTTCTTT
CDR3aa: CASSLTGFYTEAFF

len: 15
v_gene: TRBV5-6
j_gene: TRBJ1-1
abundance: few
d_gene: NA
CDR3nt: TGTGCCAGCAGCTTGTTTGGGGGCGGGAACACTGAAGCTTTCTTT
CDR3aa: CASSLFGGGNTEAFF

len: 15
v_gene: TRBV12-3/TRBV12-4
j_gene: TRBJ2-2
abundance: few
d_gene: NA
CDR3nt: TGTGCCAGCAGTTTGGGGGTTGGGGGTACCGGGGAGCTGTTTTTT
CDR3aa: CASSLGVGGTGELFF

len: 14
v_gene: TRBV28
j_gene: TRBJ2-3
abundance: NA
d_gene: NA
CDR3nt: TGTGCCAGCAGTGCCACAGATACCACAGATACGCAGTATTTT
CDR3aa: CASSATDTTDTQYF

len: 15
v_gene: TRBV5-1
j_gene: TRBJ2-7
abundance: NA
d_gene: TRBD1
CDR3nt: TGCGCCAGCAGCGCACAGGGGCTAAGCTCCTACGAGCAGTACTTC
CDR3aa: CASSAQGLSSYEQYF

len: 14
v_gene: TRBV4-3
j_gene: TRBJ1-6
abundance: NA
d_gene: TRBD1
CDR3nt: TGCGCCAGCAGCATTACAGGGGCGGATTCACCCCTCCACTTT
CDR3aa: CASSITGADSPLHF

len: 16
v_gene: TRBV24-1
j_gene: TRBJ2-1
abundance: many
d_gene: TRBD1
CDR3nt: TGTGCCACCAGTGATTTTGGGACAGGGTCCTACAATGAGCAGTTCTTC
CDR3aa: CATSDFGTGSYNEQFF

len: 14
v_gene: TRBV7-9
j_gene: TRBJ1-1
abundance: few
d_gene: NA
CDR3nt: TGTGCCAGCAGCTTAGAAACAGGGTACACTGAAGCTTTCTTT
CDR3aa: CASSLETGYTEAFF

len: 15
v_gene: TRBV18
j_gene: TRBJ2-7
abundance: few
d_gene: TRBD1
CDR3nt: TGTGCCAGCTCACCAGAGACAGGGTCGAGAAATAGGCAGTACTTC
CDR3aa: CASSPETGSRNRQYF

len: 14
v_gene: TRBV29-1
j_gene: TRBJ1-1
abundance: many
d_gene: NA
CDR3nt: TGCAGCCTCAGGTGGCAGGGGAAGAACACTGAAGCTTTCTTT
CDR3aa: CSLRWQGKNTEAFF

len: 17
v_gene: TRBV28
j_gene: TRBJ2-1
abundance: few
d_gene: TRBD2
CDR3nt: TGTGCCAGCAGTTCCCCGACTAGCGGGATTATCTACAATGAGCAGTTCTTC
CDR3aa: CASSSPTSGIIYNEQFF

len: 15
v_gene: TRBV28
j_gene: TRBJ2-7
abundance: few
d_gene: NA
CDR3nt: TGTGCCAGCAGGACCTCAGGGCAGGGATCCTACGAGCAGTACTTC
CDR3aa: CASRTSGQGSYEQYF

len: 13
v_gene: TRBV18
j_gene: TRBJ1-1
abundance: NA
d_gene: NA
CDR3nt: TGTGCCAGCTCACAACTACAGAACACTGAAGCTTTCTTT
CDR3aa: CASSQLQNTEAFF

len: 14
v_gene: TRBV20-1
j_gene: TRBJ2-1
abundance: NA
d_gene: NA
CDR3nt: TGCAGTGCCACCCGGGGGAGTCGCTACAATGAGCAGTTCTTC
CDR3aa: CSATRGSRYNEQFF

len: 15
v_gene: TRBV6-1
j_gene: TRBJ1-1
abundance: NA
d_gene: NA
CDR3nt: TGTGCCAGCAGCCGAGACTTGGATATGAACACTGAAGCTTTCTTT
CDR3aa: CASSRDLDMNTEAFF

len: 14
v_gene: TRBV6-2/TRBV6-3
j_gene: TRBJ2-1
abundance: few
d_gene: NA
CDR3nt: TGTGCCAGCAGACGGGACTTATCCTACAATGAGCAGTTCTTC
CDR3aa: CASRRDLSYNEQFF

len: 11
v_gene: TRBV24-1
j_gene: TRBJ2-7
abundance: NA
d_gene: NA
CDR3nt: TGTGCCACCAGTGACACCACACGACAGTACTTC
CDR3aa: CATSDTTRQYF

len: 12
v_gene: TRBV6-2/TRBV6-3
j_gene: TRBJ1-1
abundance: few
d_gene: TRBD1
CDR3nt: TGTGCCAGCACAAGGGGGCAGAGTGAAGCTTTCTTT
CDR3aa: CASTRGQSEAFF

len: 12
v_gene: TRBV6-2/TRBV6-3
j_gene: TRBJ2-5
abundance: few
d_gene: NA
CDR3nt: TGTGCCAGCTCCACTAGCCAAGAGACCCAGTACTTC
CDR3aa: CASSTSQETQYF

len: 18
v_gene: TRBV4-3
j_gene: TRBJ2-2
abundance: NA
d_gene: NA
CDR3nt: TGCGCCAGCAGCCAAGAGCCCCTGACTCAGACGAACACCGGGGAGCTGTTTTTT
CDR3aa: CASSQEPLTQTNTGELFF

len: 14
v_gene: TRBV7-9
j_gene: TRBJ2-3
abundance: few
d_gene: NA
CDR3nt: TGTGCCAGCAGCCCCCGACAGGGCACAGATACGCAGTATTTT
CDR3aa: CASSPRQGTDTQYF

len: 16
v_gene: TRBV20-1
j_gene: TRBJ2-2
abundance: NA
d_gene: NA
CDR3nt: TGCAGTGCGGCTGGGGGGCGCAGGGGATTTCCCGGGGAGCTGTTTTTT
CDR3aa: CSAAGGRRGFPGELFF

len: 14
v_gene: TRBV13
j_gene: TRBJ2-7
abundance: few
d_gene: TRBD2
CDR3nt: TGTGCCAGCAGGAAGAGCGGGAGCTCCTACGAGCAGTACTTC
CDR3aa: CASRKSGSSYEQYF

len: 16
v_gene: TRBV4-2
j_gene: TRBJ1-2
abundance: NA
d_gene: NA
CDR3nt: TGTGCCAGCAGCCAAGTGCCTGTGGGGGGGAACTATGGCTACACCTTC
CDR3aa: CASSQVPVGGNYGYTF

len: 16
v_gene: TRBV18
j_gene: TRBJ2-6
abundance: NA
d_gene: NA
CDR3nt: TGTGCCAGCTCACGCAGTACGGCCTCTGGGGCCAACGTCCTGACTTTC
CDR3aa: CASSRSTASGANVLTF

len: 13
v_gene: TRBV7-9
j_gene: TRBJ2-7
abundance: NA
d_gene: NA
CDR3nt: TGTGCCAGCAGCTCAGGTCTGCTCTACGAGCAGTACTTC
CDR3aa: CASSSGLLYEQYF

len: 15
v_gene: TRBV27
j_gene: TRBJ2-7
abundance: NA
d_gene: TRBD1
CDR3nt: TGTGCCAGCAGGGTCATGACAGGGGGCGTTTACGAGCAGTACTTC
CDR3aa: CASRVMTGGVYEQYF

len: 15
v_gene: TRBV5-1
j_gene: TRBJ2-5
abundance: few
d_gene: NA
CDR3nt: TGCGCCAGCAGCTGGAGACTCGGAACCCAAGAGACCCAGTACTTC
CDR3aa: CASSWRLGTQETQYF

len: 16
v_gene: TRBV28
j_gene: TRBJ1-5
abundance: NA
d_gene: TRBD1
CDR3nt: TGTGCCAGCAGGTCCCGGGGACAGGGCAGCAATCAGCCCCAGCATTTT
CDR3aa: CASRSRGQGSNQPQHF

len: 14
v_gene: TRBV7-9
j_gene: TRBJ2-4
abundance: many
d_gene: NA
CDR3nt: TGTGCCAGCAGCCCGGGGACATCTCGAGGCATTCAGTACTTC
CDR3aa: CASSPGTSRGIQYF

len: 15
v_gene: TRBV4-3
j_gene: TRBJ1-3
abundance: NA
d_gene: NA
CDR3nt: TGCGCCAGCAGCCGAAACCAGGGTTCTGGAAACACCATATATTTT
CDR3aa: CASSRNQGSGNTIYF

len: 16
v_gene: TRBV6-1
j_gene: TRBJ2-2
abundance: many
d_gene: TRBD1
CDR3nt: TGTGCCAGCAGGGACCTTGGGACAGCGAACACCGGGGAGCTGTTTTTT
CDR3aa: CASRDLGTANTGELFF

len: 15
v_gene: TRBV5-5
j_gene: TRBJ2-2
abundance: NA
d_gene: TRBD1
CDR3nt: TGTGCCAGCAGCCTCACAGGGGCGAACACCGGGGAGCTGTTTTTT
CDR3aa: CASSLTGANTGELFF

len: 15
v_gene: TRBV3-1
j_gene: TRBJ2-7
abundance: NA
d_gene: TRBD1
CDR3nt: TGTGCCAGCAGCCAAGCGTGGGACAGGGGCCACGAGCAGTACTTC
CDR3aa: CASSQAWDRGHEQYF

len: 15
v_gene: TRBV4-3
j_gene: TRBJ1-5
abundance: many
d_gene: NA
CDR3nt: TGCGCCAGCAGCCAAGATAGCGACGGGAATCAGCCCCAGCATTTT
CDR3aa: CASSQDSDGNQPQHF

len: 16
v_gene: TRBV15
j_gene: TRBJ2-3
abundance: few
d_gene: TRBD2
CDR3nt: TGTGCCACCAGCAGAGAACTAGCGGGAGTAGGAGATACGCAGTATTTT
CDR3aa: CATSRELAGVGDTQYF

len: 13
v_gene: TRBV7-6
j_gene: TRBJ2-1
abundance: NA
d_gene: TRBD2
CDR3nt: TGTGCCAGCAGCCCTAGCGGCACTGGAGAGCAGTTCTTC
CDR3aa: CASSPSGTGEQFF

len: 12
v_gene: TRBV6-2/TRBV6-3
j_gene: TRBJ2-1
abundance: few
d_gene: NA
CDR3nt: TGTGCCAGCAGCCGAGACAGGAATGAGCAGTTCTTC
CDR3aa: CASSRDRNEQFF

len: 17
v_gene: TRBV12-3/TRBV12-4
j_gene: TRBJ1-6
abundance: many
d_gene: NA
CDR3nt: TGTGCCAGCAGTTTGCTTCCCTCGGGACGGTCTAATTCACCCCTCCACTTT
CDR3aa: CASSLLPSGRSNSPLHF

len: 13
v_gene: TRBV20-1
j_gene: TRBJ2-1
abundance: NA
d_gene: NA
CDR3nt: TGCAGTGCTAGAGATTTAGGGGGTGGTGAGCAGTTCTTC
CDR3aa: CSARDLGGGEQFF

len: 14
v_gene: TRBV4-3
j_gene: TRBJ2-7
abundance: few
d_gene: NA
CDR3nt: TGCGCCAGCAGCCAAGACTCAGCCTCCTACGAGCAGTACTTC
CDR3aa: CASSQDSASYEQYF

len: 15
v_gene: TRBV5-4
j_gene: TRBJ1-3
abundance: NA
d_gene: NA
CDR3nt: TGTGCCAGCAGCTTGCAGGGAGCCTCTGGAAACACCATATATTTT
CDR3aa: CASSLQGASGNTIYF

len: 16
v_gene: TRBV7-8
j_gene: TRBJ2-2
abundance: few
d_gene: NA
CDR3nt: TGTGCCAGCAGCCCCAGGACGGGATCGAACACCGGGGAGCTGTTTTTT
CDR3aa: CASSPRTGSNTGELFF